This T cell receptor (beta chain) appears in the sequencing data of a study of T-cell reconstitution after alpha-beta-depleted transplantation in children. The TCRbeta library incorporated unique molecular identifiers. TCRdb called the PCR reads again in MiXCR, with one record for every CDR3 protein. The table lists 200,000 to 300,000 distinct CDR3 sequences, around 25% of them singletons. The CDR3 extends over 16 amino acids. Trimming stripped 5 bases from V and 6 bases from J, with 20 bases between. Per germline, CDR1 MDHEN and CDR2 SYDVKM. This TCR came from a female patient aged 2-9 years who had a stem cell transplant for congenital amegakaryocytic thrombocytopenia, so the T cells may come from the graft donor. The chain uses TRBV28 and TRBJ1-5, with a possible D match to TRBD1 (6 bases). The specimen comprised PBMCs, mostly from graft donor cells, sampled 360 days after TCRalphabeta/CD19-depleted stem cell transplant. CDR3 coding DNA: TGTGCCAGCAGTCTTTTTGGGGGGGCATCTTTTCAGCCCCAGCATTTT. The encoded protein is CASSLFGGASFQPQHF.